This T cell receptor beta chain appears in the sequencing data of a study of CD8+ T cells in alopecia areata. The treatment denotes: oral pan-JAK inhibitor, 5-10 mg twice daily. This clone was seen only a few times. RNA extraction and reverse transcription yielded cDNA as sequencing template. Repertoires were generated with immunoSEQ multiplex PCR, while TCRdb's copy carries only in-frame clones and drops some. The data show 130,000 or so clones, roughly 55% seen once. Looked up from germline, CDR1 is SGDLS and CDR2 is YYNGEE. V gave up 0 bases and J gave up 1 base; unmatched junction bases: 6. CDR3 length: 16 amino acids.

This clonotype was sampled from a human donor with alopecia areata. The chain has TRBV9 and TRBJ2-5, with 7 bases aligning to TRBD2. Here the sequenced sample was CD4+ T cells sorted from blood, taken at week 4, from a patient treated with tofacitinib. The CDR3 protein is CASSVGATSPQETQYF. The CDR3 DNA follows: TGTGCCAGCAGCGTAGGGGCGACTAGCCCCCAAGAGACCCAGTACTTC.